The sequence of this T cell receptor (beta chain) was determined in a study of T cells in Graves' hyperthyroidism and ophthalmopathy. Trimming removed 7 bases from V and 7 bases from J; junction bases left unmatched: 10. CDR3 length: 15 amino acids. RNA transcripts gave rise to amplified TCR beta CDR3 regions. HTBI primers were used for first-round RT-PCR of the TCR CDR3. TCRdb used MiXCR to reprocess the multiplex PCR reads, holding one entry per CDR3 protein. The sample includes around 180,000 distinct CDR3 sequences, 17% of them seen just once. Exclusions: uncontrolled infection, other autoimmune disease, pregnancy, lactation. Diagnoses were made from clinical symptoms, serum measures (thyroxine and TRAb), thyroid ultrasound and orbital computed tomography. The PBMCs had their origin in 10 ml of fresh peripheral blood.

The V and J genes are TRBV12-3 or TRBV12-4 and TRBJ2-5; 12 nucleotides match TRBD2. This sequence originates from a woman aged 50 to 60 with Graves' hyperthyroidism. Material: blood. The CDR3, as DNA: TGTGCCAGCACCTTGACTAGCGGGGGTTCAGGGACCCAGTACTTC. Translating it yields CASTLTSGGSGTQYF.